The clone carrying this T cell receptor beta chain was observed a few times. The antigen is unknown. Each CDR3 protein is one row after TCRdb ran MiXCR on the RT-PCR reads. The table includes around 760,000 distinct CDR3 sequences, around 13% detected once. The sample comes from a study of response to subunit inactivated influenza vaccine. Study-wide points: The authors proposed limited new T cell recruitment per seasonal influenza vaccination.

CDR3 size: 15 residues. The clonotype comes from a man over 45 who received an inactivated influenza vaccine. The sequences come from PBMCs from blood, collected roughly 15 days before vaccination. V usage is TRBV21-1 and J usage is TRBJ1-5; TRBD1 was called by the table and not checked on the DNA. TRBV21-1 is a pseudogene locus. The CDR3 protein is CASSPHGQSLQPQHF. CDR3 nucleotide sequence: TGTGCCAGCAGCCCACACGGACAGTCACTCCAGCCCCAGCATTTT.